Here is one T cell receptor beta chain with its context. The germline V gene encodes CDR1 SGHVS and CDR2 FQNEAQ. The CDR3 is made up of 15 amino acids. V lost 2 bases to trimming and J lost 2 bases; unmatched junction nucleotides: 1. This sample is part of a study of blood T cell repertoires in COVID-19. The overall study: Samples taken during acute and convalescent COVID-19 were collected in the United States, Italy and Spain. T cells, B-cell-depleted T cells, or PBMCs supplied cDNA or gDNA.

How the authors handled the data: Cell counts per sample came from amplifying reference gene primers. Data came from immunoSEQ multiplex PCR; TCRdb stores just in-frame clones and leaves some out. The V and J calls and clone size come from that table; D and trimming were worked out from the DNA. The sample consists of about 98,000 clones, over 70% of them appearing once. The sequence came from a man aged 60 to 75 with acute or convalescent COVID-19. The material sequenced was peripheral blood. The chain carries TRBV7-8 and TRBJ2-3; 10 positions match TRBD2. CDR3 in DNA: TGTGCCAGCAGCTTACTAGCGGGGGACACAGATACGCAGTATTTT. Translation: CASSLLAGDTDTQYF.